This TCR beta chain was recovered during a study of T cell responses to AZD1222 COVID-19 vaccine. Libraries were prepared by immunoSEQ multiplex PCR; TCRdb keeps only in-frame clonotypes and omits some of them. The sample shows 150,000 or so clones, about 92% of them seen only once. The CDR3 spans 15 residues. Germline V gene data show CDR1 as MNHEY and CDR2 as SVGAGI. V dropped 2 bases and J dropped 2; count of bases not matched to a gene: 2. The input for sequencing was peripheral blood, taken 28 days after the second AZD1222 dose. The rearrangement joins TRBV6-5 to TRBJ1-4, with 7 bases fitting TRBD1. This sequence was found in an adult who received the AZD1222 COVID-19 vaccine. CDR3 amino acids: CASSYLTGTNEKLFF. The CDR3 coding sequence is TGTGCCAGCAGTTACCTGACAGGGACTAATGAAAAACTGTTTTTT.